This TCR beta chain originates from a study of control samples from healthy donors and cancer patients. Looked up from germline, CDR1 is SGHVS and CDR2 is FQNEAQ. The ends were cut back, 3 bases at V and 4 bases at J, with 12 bases in the middle. The CDR3 sequence is 15 residues long. This clone was detected once. Some clones are missing from TCRdb's copy, which holds only in-frame ones; the method was immunoSEQ multiplex PCR. The table lists more than 15,000 clones, 88% of them singletons. The sequencing input was PBMCs. The source of this sequence is an older woman with head and neck cancer. The chain couples TRBV7-8 to TRBJ2-2; D call uncertain. The CDR3 loop is CASSFSGIGTGELFF. The CDR3 DNA is TGTGCCAGCAGCTTTAGTGGGATAGGCACCGGGGAGCTGTTTTTT. The full variable domain, completed using reference TRBV7-8 and TRBJ2-2, is GAGVSQSPRYKVAKRGQDVALRCDPISGHVSLFWYQQALGQGPEFLTYFQNEAQLDKSGLPSDRFFAERPEGSVSTLKIQRTQQEDSAVYLCASSFSGIGTGELFFGEGSRLTVL.